The T cell receptor beta chain described here comes from a study of shared clonotypes between healthy human individuals (dated by TCRdb to the early 2020s). With regard to the full study: The cohort included a few men and a couple of women between 18 and 49 years of age. For each donor, three plates each were used for CD4 naive and CD4 memory, two plates were used for CD8 naive, and one plate was used for CD8 memory. To estimate repertoire size and how much clonotype sharing occurs between individuals, the study deeply sequenced the blood TCR repertoires of a handful of healthy adults. Libraries were prepared and TCR repertoires were sequenced by different laboratories using diverse techniques, in order to increase sequencing depth and limit assay-specific biases. Per donor, leukapheresis produced somewhere between about 0.9 and 9 billion PBMCs.

TCR CDR3 regions were amplified from genomic DNA by multiplex PCR using the deep immunoSEQ assay. Extracted genomic DNA from each cell subset was spread evenly across all wells of several immunoSEQ 96-well plates, with each plate serving as a replicate. For sorted subsets, around 200 ng genomic DNA, equal to tens of thousands of T cell genomes, was loaded into each replicate PCR. Purified libraries were quantified with a Qubit 3.0 fluorometer, sized on a Bioanalyzer 2100, and re-quantified with the KAPA Library Quantification kit. A separate single-read 150-cycle Illumina NextSeq 550 flow cell was used to sequence each immunoSEQ 96-well plate. The study's own analysis went as follows. The immunoSEQ output contained only junctional sequences without quality scores, so filtering could not match that applied to full-length reads. Sequences were annotated with PyIR, a Python wrapper for IgBLAST v1.9, using IMGT germline references to assign V/J genes and CDR3. Reads were filtered out if the reads had weak V/J assignments (E-value above 1e-6), no CDR3, stop codons, out-of-frame junctions, or ambiguous translated residues. A V3J clonotype was defined by an identical inferred V gene, J gene, and CDR3 amino acid sequence. To compute the percentage overlap between repertoires, the number of shared unique clonotypes was divided by the size of the smaller repertoire. Three approaches were used to assess repertoire richness: RTK rarefaction, the Chao1 estimator, and Recon v2.1 estimates of unobserved clonotypes. For all TCRbeta clonotypes obtained by the gDNA method from several donors, generation probabilities were computed with OLGA. TCRdb carries this immuneACCESS record with in-frame sequences only. Its versions omit some clonotypes, under half of them owing to an unresolved V gene in the studies checked, with the rest unexplained. D and trimming were read from the DNA, whereas the V and J calls and clone size are those reported in that table. In all, the sample holds 2 million to 2.5 million clones, and under 97% of those were seen once. The ten largest clones represent about 0.13% of the sample.

The paper as a whole reports these results and caveats: Only blood was sampled, and tissue TCR repertoires likely differ from those in blood. Because the study included only a small number of donors, the genetic and exposure-history diversity represented was limited. Based on pairwise subsampling, the degree of clonotype sharing among donors was expected to be affected by sequencing depth. Compared with non-shared clonotypes, clonotypes shared by all four sorted-subset donors had higher generation probabilities. Across a handful of donors, approximately 4.9% of naive CD4, over 3% of naive CD8, approximately 2.5% of memory CD4, and 0.4% of memory CD8 clonotypes were shared. Rarefaction of sorted-subset datasets indicated incomplete sequencing despite the large sequencing depth. Estimated clonotype richness was generally larger for naive than for memory subsets.

About this clone itself: There is no known antigen for this receptor. Within one base of it there is no much larger clone, and no base qualities were kept.

Including cysteine and phenylalanine, the CDR3 has 15 amino acids. The DNA shown is the 45-base CDR3, in frame from base 1. Trimming costs V 4 bases and J 1 base, and their ends lie 12 bases apart. From the germline V gene, CDR1 is SGHRS and CDR2 is YFSETQ. The donors were healthy, HIV-negative adults with no recently reported acute infections or vaccinations. All donors were Caucasian adults living in Nashville, Tennessee, USA. Magnetic negative selection was used to enrich CD4+ T cells, after which naive cells were positively selected on CD45RA and the negative fraction became the memory subset. After blood collection by leukapheresis, PBMCs were isolated using Ficoll-Histopaque density gradient centrifugation and then cryopreserved in the vapor phase of liquid nitrogen. Purity and quantity of every magnetically sorted T cell population were checked by analytical flow cytometry. Genomic DNA was isolated from every sorted fraction and measured by UV absorbance on a Nanodrop 2000c.

The TCR sequence derives from a man between 18 and 35 years old in good health. The sequencing input was naive CD4+ T cells sorted from blood. In light of the paper, this sample's cell subset or site label describes: CD45RA+ positively selected. The chain links TRBV5-1 with TRBJ2-1; 6 matching bases give a weak D call of TRBD1. The DNA sequence follows: TGCGCCAGCAGCGATAACACAGGGTCCTACAATGAGCAGTTCTTC. This gives the protein CASSDNTGSYNEQFF. The variable domain in full, with residues beyond the CDR3 obtained from the reference TRBV5-1 and TRBJ2-1 genes, is KAGVTQTPRYLIKTRGQQVTLSCSPISGHRSVSWYQQTPGQGLQFLFEYFSETQRNKGNFPGRFSGRQFSNSRSEMNVSTLELGDSALYLCASSDNTGSYNEQFFGPGTRLTVL.